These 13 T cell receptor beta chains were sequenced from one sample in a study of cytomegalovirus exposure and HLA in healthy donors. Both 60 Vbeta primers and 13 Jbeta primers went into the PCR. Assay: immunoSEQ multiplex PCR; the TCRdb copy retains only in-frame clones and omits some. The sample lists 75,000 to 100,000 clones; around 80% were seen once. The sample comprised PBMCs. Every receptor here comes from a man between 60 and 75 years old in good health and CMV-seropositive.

This CDR3 is CASSEVDRVGAEAFF. Here the CDR3 DNA reads TGTGCCAGCAGTGAAGTGGACAGGGTCGGGGCTGAAGCTTTCTTT. The chain uses TRBV2 and TRBJ1-1, with TRBD1 matching 8 bases. The V and J ends lost 1 base and 6 bases, in that order; junction bases with no gene match: 7. From germline, CDR1 is SNHLY and CDR2 FYNNEI. The CDR3 runs 15 residues.

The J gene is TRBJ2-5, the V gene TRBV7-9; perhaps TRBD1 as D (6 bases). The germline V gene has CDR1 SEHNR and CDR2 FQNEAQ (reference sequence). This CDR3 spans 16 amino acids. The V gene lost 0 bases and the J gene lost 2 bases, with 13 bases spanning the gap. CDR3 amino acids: CASSLAGRTAQETQYF. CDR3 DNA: TGTGCCAGCAGCTTAGCAGGAAGGACAGCACAAGAGACCCAGTACTTC.

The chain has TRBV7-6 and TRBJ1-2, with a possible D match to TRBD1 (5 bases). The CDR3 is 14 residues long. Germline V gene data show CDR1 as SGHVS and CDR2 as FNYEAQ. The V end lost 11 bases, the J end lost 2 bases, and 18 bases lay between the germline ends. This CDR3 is CAVPRRDSNYGYTF. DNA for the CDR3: TGTGCCGTCCCCCGGAGGGACTCGAACTATGGCTACACCTTC.

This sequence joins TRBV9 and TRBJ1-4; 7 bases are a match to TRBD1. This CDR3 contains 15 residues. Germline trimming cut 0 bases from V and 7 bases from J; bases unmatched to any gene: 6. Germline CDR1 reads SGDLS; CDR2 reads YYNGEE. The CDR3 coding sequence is TGTGCCAGCAGCGTAGTTCGAGGGGGCGGTGAAAAACTGTTTTTT. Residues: CASSVVRGGGEKLFF.

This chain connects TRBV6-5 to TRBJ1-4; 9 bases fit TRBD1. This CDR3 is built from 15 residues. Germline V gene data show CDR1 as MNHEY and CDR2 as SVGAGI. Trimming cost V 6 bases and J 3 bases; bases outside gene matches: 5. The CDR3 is CASRSRQGANEKLFF. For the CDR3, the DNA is TGTGCCAGCAGATCCAGACAGGGGGCTAATGAAAAACTGTTTTTT.

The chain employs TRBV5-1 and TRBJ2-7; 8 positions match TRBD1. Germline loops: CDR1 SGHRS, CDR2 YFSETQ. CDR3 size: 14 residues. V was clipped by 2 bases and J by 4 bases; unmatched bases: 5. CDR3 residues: CASSFGGQGYEQYF. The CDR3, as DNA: TGCGCCAGCAGCTTCGGTGGACAGGGATACGAGCAGTACTTC.

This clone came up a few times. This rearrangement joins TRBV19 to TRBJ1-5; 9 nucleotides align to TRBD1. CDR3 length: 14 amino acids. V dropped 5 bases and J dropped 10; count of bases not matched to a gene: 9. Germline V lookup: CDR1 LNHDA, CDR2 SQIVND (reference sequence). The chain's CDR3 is CASSRQGDRYPQHF. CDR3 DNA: TGTGCCAGTAGTCGACAGGGGGATCGTTACCCCCAGCATTTT. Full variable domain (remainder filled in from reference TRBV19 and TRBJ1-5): DGGITQSPKYLFRKEGQNVTLSCEQNLNHDAMYWYRQDPGQGLRLIYYSQIVNDFQKGDIAEGYSVSREKKESFPLTVTSAQKNPTAFYLCASSRQGDRYPQHFGDGTRLSIL.

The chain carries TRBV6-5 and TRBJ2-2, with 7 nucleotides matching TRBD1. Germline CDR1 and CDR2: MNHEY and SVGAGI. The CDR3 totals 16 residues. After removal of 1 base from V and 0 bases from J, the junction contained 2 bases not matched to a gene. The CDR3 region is CASSYWQGANTGELFF. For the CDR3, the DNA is TGTGCCAGCAGTTACTGGCAGGGGGCGAACACCGGGGAGCTGTTTTTT.

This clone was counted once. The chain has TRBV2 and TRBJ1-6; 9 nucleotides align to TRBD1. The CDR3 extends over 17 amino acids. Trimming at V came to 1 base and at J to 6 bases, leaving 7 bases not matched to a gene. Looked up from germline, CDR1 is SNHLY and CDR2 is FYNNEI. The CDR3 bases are TGTGCCAGCAGTGAAGGAGGACAGGGGCGGTTTAATTCACCCCTCCACTTT. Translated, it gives CASSEGGQGRFNSPLHF.

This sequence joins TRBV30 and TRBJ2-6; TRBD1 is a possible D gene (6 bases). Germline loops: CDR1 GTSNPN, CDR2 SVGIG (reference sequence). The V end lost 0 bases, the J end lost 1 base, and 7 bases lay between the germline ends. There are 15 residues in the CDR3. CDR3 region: CAWSVGASGANVLTF. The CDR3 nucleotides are TGTGCCTGGAGTGTGGGGGCATCTGGGGCCAACGTCCTGACTTTC.

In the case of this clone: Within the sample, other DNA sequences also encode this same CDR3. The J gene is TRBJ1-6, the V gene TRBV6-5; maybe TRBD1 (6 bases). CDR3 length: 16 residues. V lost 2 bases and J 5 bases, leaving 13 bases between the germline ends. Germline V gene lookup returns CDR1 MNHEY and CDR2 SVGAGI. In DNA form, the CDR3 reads TGTGCCAGCAGTTACCCGACAGGAGGAAATAATTCACCCCTCCACTTT. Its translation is CASSYPTGGNNSPLHF.

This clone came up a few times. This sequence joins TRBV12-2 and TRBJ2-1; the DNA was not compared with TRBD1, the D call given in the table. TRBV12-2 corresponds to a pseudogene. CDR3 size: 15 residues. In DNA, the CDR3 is TGTGCAAGTCGCCAGCGGGACAGGCGTCGTAATGAGCAGTTCTTC. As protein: CASRQRDRRRNEQFF.

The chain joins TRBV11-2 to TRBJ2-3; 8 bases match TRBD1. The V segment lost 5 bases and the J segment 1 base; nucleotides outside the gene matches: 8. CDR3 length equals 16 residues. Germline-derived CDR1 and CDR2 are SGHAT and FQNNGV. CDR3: CASSTRGQVGTDTQYF. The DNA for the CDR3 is TGTGCCAGCAGCACTAGGGGACAGGTTGGCACAGATACGCAGTATTTT.